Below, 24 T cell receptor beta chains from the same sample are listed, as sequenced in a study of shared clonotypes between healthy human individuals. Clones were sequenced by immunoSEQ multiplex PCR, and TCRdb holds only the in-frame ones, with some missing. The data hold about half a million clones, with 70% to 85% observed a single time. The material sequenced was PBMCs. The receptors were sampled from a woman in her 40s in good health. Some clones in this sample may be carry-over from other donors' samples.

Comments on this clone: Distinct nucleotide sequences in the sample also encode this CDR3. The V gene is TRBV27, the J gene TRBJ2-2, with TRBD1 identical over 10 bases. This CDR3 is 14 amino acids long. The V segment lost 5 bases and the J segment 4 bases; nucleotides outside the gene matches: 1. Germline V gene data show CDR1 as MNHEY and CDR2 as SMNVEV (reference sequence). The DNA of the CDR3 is TGTGCCAGCAGTAGGACAGGGGGCACCGGGGAGCTGTTTTTT. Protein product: CASSRTGGTGELFF.

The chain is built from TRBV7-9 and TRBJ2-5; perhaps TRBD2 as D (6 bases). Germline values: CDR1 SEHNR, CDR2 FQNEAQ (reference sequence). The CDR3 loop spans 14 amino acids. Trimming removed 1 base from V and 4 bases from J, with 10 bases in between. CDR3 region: CASSLDGGLETQYF. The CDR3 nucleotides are TGTGCCAGCAGCTTAGACGGGGGTTTAGAGACCCAGTACTTC. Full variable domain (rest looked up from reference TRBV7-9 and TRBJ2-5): DTGVSQNPRHKITKRGQNVTFRCDPISEHNRLYWYRQTLGQGPEFLTYFQNEAQLEKSRLLSDRFSAERPKGSFSTLEIQRTEQGDSAMYLCASSLDGGLETQYFGPGTRLLVL.

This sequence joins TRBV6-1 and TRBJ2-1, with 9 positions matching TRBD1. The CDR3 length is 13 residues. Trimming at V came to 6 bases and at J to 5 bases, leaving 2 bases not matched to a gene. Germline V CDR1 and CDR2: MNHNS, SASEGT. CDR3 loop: CASRWTGDNEQFF. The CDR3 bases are TGTGCCAGCAGATGGACAGGGGACAATGAGCAGTTCTTC.

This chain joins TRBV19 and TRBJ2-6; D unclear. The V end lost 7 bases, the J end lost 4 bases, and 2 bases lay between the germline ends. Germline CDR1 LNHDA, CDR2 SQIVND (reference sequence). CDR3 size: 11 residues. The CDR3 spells CASTGANVLTF. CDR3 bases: TGTGCCAGTACAGGGGCCAACGTCCTGACTTTC.

CDR3 region: CSVEGQGIYEQYF. For the CDR3, the DNA is TGCAGCGTCGAGGGACAGGGAATCTACGAGCAGTACTTC. The chain couples TRBV29-1 to TRBJ2-7; 9 nucleotides match TRBD1. The CDR3 is made up of 13 amino acids. CDR1 SQVTM and CDR2 ANQGSEA come from the germline V gene. With V trimmed by 6 bases and J by 3 bases, 6 bases remained unmatched.

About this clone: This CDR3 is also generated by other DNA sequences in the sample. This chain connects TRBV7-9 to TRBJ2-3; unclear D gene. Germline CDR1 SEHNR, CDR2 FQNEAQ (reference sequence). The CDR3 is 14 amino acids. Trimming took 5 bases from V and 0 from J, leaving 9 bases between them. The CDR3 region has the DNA TGTGCCAGCAGCCCCGGAGTTAGCACAGATACGCAGTATTTT. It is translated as CASSPGVSTDTQYF.

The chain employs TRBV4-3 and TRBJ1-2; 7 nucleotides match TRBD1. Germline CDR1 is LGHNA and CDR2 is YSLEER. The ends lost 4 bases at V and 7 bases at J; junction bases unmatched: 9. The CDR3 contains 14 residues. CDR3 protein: CASSPTDRRGGYTF. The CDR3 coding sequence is TGCGCCAGCAGCCCCACGGACAGGAGGGGTGGCTACACCTTC.

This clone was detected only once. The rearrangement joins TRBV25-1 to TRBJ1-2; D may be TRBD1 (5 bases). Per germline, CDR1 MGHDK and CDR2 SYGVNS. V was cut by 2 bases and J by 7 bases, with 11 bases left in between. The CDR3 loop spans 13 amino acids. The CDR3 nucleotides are TGTGCCAGCAGTGAACAGGGCATGCGTGGCTACACCTTC. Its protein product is CASSEQGMRGYTF.

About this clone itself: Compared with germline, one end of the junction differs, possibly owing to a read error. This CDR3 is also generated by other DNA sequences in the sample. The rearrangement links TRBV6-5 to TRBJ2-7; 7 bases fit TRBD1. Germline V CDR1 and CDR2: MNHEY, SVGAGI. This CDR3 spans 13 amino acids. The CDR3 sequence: CATSRDSFYEQYF. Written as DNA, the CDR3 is TGCGCCACCTCGAGGGACAGCTTCTACGAGCAGTACTTC.

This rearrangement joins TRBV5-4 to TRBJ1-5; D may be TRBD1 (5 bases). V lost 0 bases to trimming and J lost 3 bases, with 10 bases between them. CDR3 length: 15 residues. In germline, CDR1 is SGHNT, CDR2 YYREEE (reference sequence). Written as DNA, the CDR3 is TGTGCCAGCAGCTTGGATGAGGGACTCAATCAGCCCCAGCATTTT. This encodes CASSLDEGLNQPQHF.

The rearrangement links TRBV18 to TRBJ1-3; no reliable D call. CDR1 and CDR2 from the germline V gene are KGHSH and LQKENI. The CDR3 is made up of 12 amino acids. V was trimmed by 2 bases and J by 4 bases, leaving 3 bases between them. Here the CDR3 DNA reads TGTGCCAGCTCACCAACAGGAAACACCATATATTTT. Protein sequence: CASSPTGNTIYF.

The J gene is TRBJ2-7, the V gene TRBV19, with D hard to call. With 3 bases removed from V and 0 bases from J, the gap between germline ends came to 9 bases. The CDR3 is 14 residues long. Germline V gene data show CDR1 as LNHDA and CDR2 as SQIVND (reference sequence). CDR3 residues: CASSMVRSSYEQYF. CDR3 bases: TGTGCCAGTAGTATGGTCAGGAGCTCCTACGAGCAGTACTTC.

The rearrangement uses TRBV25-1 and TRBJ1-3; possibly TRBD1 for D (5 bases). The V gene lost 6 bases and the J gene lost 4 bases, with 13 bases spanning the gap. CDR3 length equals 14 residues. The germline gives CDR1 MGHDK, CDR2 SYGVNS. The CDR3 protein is CASSHGSGGNTIYF. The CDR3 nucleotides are TGTGCCAGCAGCCACGGGTCAGGGGGAAACACCATATATTTT.

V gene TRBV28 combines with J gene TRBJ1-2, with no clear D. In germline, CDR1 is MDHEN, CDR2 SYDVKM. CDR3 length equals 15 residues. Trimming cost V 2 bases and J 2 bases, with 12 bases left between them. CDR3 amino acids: CASSLQAGLNYGYTF. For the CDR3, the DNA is TGTGCCAGCAGTTTACAGGCAGGACTGAACTATGGCTACACCTTC.

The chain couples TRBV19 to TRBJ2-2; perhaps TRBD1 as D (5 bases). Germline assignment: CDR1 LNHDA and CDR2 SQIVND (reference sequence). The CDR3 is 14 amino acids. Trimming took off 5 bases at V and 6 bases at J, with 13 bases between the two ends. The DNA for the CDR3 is TGTGCCAGTAGTTTTTCAGGGTTGGCCGGGGAGCTGTTTTTT. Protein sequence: CASSFSGLAGELFF.

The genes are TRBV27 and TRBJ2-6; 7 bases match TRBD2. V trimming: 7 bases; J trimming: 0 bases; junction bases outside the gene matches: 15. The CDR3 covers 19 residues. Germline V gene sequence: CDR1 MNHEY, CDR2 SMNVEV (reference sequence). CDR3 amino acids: CASTPKGLAATSGANVLTF. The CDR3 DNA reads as TGTGCCAGCACTCCAAAGGGGCTAGCGGCTACCTCTGGGGCCAACGTCCTGACTTTC.

The CDR3 nucleotides are TGTGCCAGCAGCGTAGAAGGGGGCGAGACCCAGTACTTC. It specifies CASSVEGGETQYF. The rearrangement uses TRBV9 and TRBJ2-5, with 7 bases identical to TRBD1. The ends lost 0 bases at V and 5 bases at J; junction bases unmatched: 1. The germline V gene has CDR1 SGDLS and CDR2 YYNGEE. This CDR3 contains 13 residues.

In nucleotides, the CDR3 is TGTGCCAGCAGTTCCCTAGGAGAGACCCAGTACTTC. Amino acid sequence: CASSSLGETQYF. J is TRBJ2-5 and V is TRBV6-5; D uncertain. V shed 4 bases and J shed 4 bases, with 7 bases lying between them. The CDR3 is 12 amino acids. Germline values: CDR1 MNHEY, CDR2 SVGAGI.

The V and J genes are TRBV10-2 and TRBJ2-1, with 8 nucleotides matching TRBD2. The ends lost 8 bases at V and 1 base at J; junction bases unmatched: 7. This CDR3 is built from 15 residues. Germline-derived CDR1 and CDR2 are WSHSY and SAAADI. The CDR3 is CASSRLAPSYNEQFF. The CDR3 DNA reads TGCGCCAGCTCGAGACTAGCGCCTTCCTACAATGAGCAGTTCTTC.

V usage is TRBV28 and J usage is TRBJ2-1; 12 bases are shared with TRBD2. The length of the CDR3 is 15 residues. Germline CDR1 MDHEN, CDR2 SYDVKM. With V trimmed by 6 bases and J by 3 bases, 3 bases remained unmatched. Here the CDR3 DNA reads TGTGCCAGCAGGAAGGGACTAGCGGGCTACAATGAGCAGTTCTTC. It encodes CASRKGLAGYNEQFF.

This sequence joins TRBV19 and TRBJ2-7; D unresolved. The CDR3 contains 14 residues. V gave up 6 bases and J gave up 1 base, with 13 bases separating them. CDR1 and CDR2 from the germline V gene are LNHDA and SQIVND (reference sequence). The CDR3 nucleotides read TGTGCCAGTAGGTCCGGGTCTCATTCCTACGAGCAGTACTTC. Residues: CASRSGSHSYEQYF.

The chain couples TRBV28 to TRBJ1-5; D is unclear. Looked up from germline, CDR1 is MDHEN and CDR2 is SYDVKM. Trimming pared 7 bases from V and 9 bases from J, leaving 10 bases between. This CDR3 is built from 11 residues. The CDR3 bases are TGTGCCAGCAAAAACTCGGGGCCCCAGCATTTT. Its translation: CASKNSGPQHF.

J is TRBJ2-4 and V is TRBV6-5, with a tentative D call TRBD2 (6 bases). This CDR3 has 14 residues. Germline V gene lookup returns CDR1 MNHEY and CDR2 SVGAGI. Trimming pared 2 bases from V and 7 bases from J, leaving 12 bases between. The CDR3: CASSYMAGSNIQYF. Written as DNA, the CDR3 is TGTGCCAGCAGTTACATGGCGGGATCCAACATTCAGTACTTC.

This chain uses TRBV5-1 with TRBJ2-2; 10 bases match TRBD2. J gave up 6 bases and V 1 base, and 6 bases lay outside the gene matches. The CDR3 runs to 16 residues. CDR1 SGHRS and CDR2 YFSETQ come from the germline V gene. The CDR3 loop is CASSLITSGMAGELFF. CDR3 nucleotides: TGCGCCAGCAGCTTGATAACTAGCGGGATGGCCGGGGAGCTGTTTTTT. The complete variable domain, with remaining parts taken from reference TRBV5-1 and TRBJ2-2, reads KAGVTQTPRYLIKTRGQQVTLSCSPISGHRSVSWYQQTPGQGLQFLFEYFSETQRNKGNFPGRFSGRQFSNSRSEMNVSTLELGDSALYLCASSLITSGMAGELFFGEGSRLTVL.